This T cell receptor (beta chain) comes out of a study of cytomegalovirus exposure and HLA in healthy donors (dated by TCRdb to about 2017). About the investigation overall: In an earlier analysis of fewer than 750 of the donors, roughly 300 Gb of sequence data and 120 million or so unique TCR beta sequences from 150 million to 200 million T cells were reported. Roughly 320 gigabases of sequencing data and 91 million or so unique TCR sequences made up an early release that covered some 640 HLA-typed donors. Among around 400 genotyped donors of the cohort, an average of approximately 220,000 unique TCR beta nucleotide sequences was sequenced per donor, of which roughly 17% were non-productive. To study patterns of TCR occurrence, a later analysis re-analyzed previously published TCR beta repertoires from around 660 donors and added high-resolution HLA genotyping. Four or five DR-DQ haplotypes were handled as single units for association and clustering, since linkage in the cohort was strong. In addition to the first cohort of 666 subjects, a separate validation cohort of under 150 different subjects was used. A later genetic analysis used genome-wide SNP genotypes for about 65% of the 666 donors, treating that subset as a discovery cohort. Class I and class II HLA loci were covered by the typing at four-digit resolution. An earlier analysis of about 620 of the donors applied high-throughput TCR beta sequencing to assess whether each TCR beta V gene segment acted as functional or pseudogenic. The T cell repertoires of roughly 660 subjects were profiled by immunosequencing and related to cytomegalovirus serostatus. Rather than using new phenotypic data, the later analysis identified candidate immune exposures from TCR beta sequences and from how often those sequences occurred across donors. All discovery cohort repertoires had been generated using a single sequencing platform. Donor age, sex, ethnicity and CMV serostatus were collected together with the repertoire data. Among the roughly 400 genotyped donors, 81% belonged to the genetic ancestry cluster associated with self-reported Caucasian donors. The number of donors typed differed by locus, with 629-630 for A, B, C, DRB1 and DQB1, around 560 for DQA1, over 600 for DPA1, and 472 for DPB1. To predict cytomegalovirus infection status, the study brought together high-throughput TCR immunosequencing, statistical association of individual TCRs with disease status, and machine learning. The aim of the study was to test whether cataloging public T cell receptors could identify signatures of past pathogen exposure.

The full study reports these points: Strong co-occurrence of HLA alleles, especially DR and DQ, made assigning TCR associations to individual alleles difficult. A further reported finding was that TCR beta sequences accurately predicted the HLA-A and HLA-B alleles for most subjects in the first cohort. The study gave a list of 150 to 200 TCR beta chains associated with cytomegalovirus. Linkage disequilibrium might explain the correlated functional status among segregating V segments, but an unknown experimental factor could not be excluded. At a false discovery rate of 0.05, a later analysis linked 16,951 TCR beta sequences to specific HLA alleles. The sequencing pipeline was judged likely to have produced a cluster of highly shared sequence variants as a technical artifact. In a later analysis, most CMV-associated TCR beta chains were found to appear HLA-restricted, with HLA associations seemingly driven largely by CMV exposure. Because counts were too low, more than 15 rarely observed V segments, including chromosome 9 orphons, were excluded from the earlier analysis of about 500 of the donors. The authors suggested that the approach could potentially be extended to other disease states and immunological phenotypes. The presence/absence analyses assumed that sequencing depth was roughly uniform across donors, and that assumption may not be true. CMV serostatus was the only immune exposure information available for the cohort. In this cohort, only TCR beta chains were sequenced, and detectable features were limited by the absence of alpha or paired-chain data. A later analysis reported that several top co-occurrence clusters appeared linked to parvovirus B19, influenza, CMV and Epstein-Barr virus. Three of the identified cytomegalovirus-associated TCR beta chains were confirmed in vitro to be specific for cytomegalovirus antigens. Some IMGT-functional V segments, including TRBV6-2 and TRBV6-3, could not be distinguished by the 87-base-pair reads and were therefore excluded. While some public TCRs were present in many individuals, most TCR sequences turned up only very rarely across donors. Compared with the approximately 710-donor mean, donors in an Asian-associated ancestry cluster had fewer N-insertions in productive TCRs, according to a later genetic analysis. In a later analysis, the rate of TCR association differed among HLA loci, with DRB1 alleles having the most associated TCRs and HLA-C alleles having the fewest. In an earlier analysis of fewer than 700 of the donors, most TCR beta V segments appeared in productive rearrangements about 87% or about 30% of the time, broadly matching IMGT annotations. In both the original and validation cohorts, the classifier was reported to diagnose cytomegalovirus status with high specificity and sensitivity. An association between a missense DCLRE1C variant and V-gene and J-gene trimming of TCR beta chains was found in a later genetic analysis and replicated in an independent cohort. In a later analysis, HLA-associated TCR beta chains showed more clonal expansion and lower generation probabilities than non-associated chains that were equally common. Because some donors lacked HLA typing at each locus, the association tests relied only on the typed subset.

The CDR3, from cysteine to phenylalanine, totals 11 residues. Kept here is only the CDR3 DNA, which spans 33 bases and is read in frame from base 1. The germline V gene provides CDR1 MNHEY and CDR2 SVGAGI. Deletion took 5 bases off V and 6 bases off J, with a span of 7 bases between the germline ends. Libraries were prepared through the immunoSEQ multiplex PCR assay. The multiplex PCR relied on a mix of 60 forward primers for TCR Vbeta segments and 13 reverse primers for TCR Jbeta segments. A multiplex PCR assay on genomic DNA amplified the CDR3 region of rearranged TCR beta genes. On the Illumina HiSeq System, the amplified TCR beta libraries were sequenced as 87-base-pair reads. Per the source publication's procedure: Across the 600 to 700 repertoires, a later analysis counted 80 million or so unique TCR beta chains, approximately 12 million of which were shared by at least two donors. Raw reads were error-corrected and collapsed into unique sequences with a nearest-neighbor algorithm that merged closely related sequences to remove PCR and sequencing errors. Alignment of CDR3 sequences to IMGT reference sequences was used to assign V, D and J gene segments. For a sequence to be retained, a match of at least six nucleotides to both a V gene segment and a J gene segment was required. A rearrangement was called productive if the CDR3 had no stop codons and remained in frame with V and J, and every other rearrangement was called non-productive. CDR3 was defined according to IMGT convention as the region running from the second conserved V-encoded cysteine to the conserved J-encoded phenylalanine. The earlier analysis of about 610 of the donors excluded sequences that lacked an unambiguous match to a single V gene segment. In an earlier analysis of several hundred of the donors, V segments were called functional above 56.7% productive rearrangements and were called segregating when the between-donor standard deviation exceeded 5%. A statistical classification framework was built to diagnose cytomegalovirus status from the catalog of TCR beta chain sequences. In a later analysis, TCR nucleotide sequences were compared against IMGT/GENE-DB human TR gene sequences so that V and J genes could be assigned. A later analysis assigned CDR3 sequences and most-parsimonious VDJ recombination scenarios with the TCRdist pipeline. In a later analysis, each TCR beta chain was defined by its CDR3 amino acid sequence together with its V-gene family, and reads without a unique V-gene family were excluded. As a way to deal with suspected cross-contamination and a sequencing artifact, a later analysis dropped roughly 620 nucleotide sequences that were highly shared and had low generation probability. In a later analysis, a clonal expansion index was calculated for each public chain from normalized within-repertoire ranks of inferred template counts. A later analysis computed generation probabilities with a VDJ recombination model fitted to out-of-frame rearrangements, and checked the results against IGoR. A later analysis scored TCR-TCR, TCR-HLA and TCR-CMV co-occurrence with hypergeometric tests, applying a repertoire-size bias correction to TCR pairs. In a later analysis, false discovery rates were estimated by permuting HLA or CMV assignments 20 times. In a later analysis, co-occurring TCRs were grouped with DBSCAN, and TCRdist sequence similarity was added when clustering was performed within HLA-allele-positive subsets. Co-occurrence clustering excluded repertoires with fewer than 30,000 or more than 120,000 public chains, plus five with anomalous nucleotide sharing. This immuneACCESS table, as held by TCRdb, lists in-frame sequences with V and J called but not all clones. Of the missing ones, under half trace to an unresolved V gene in checked studies; the others have no known cause. D and trimming come from the DNA, and the V and J calls and clone size come from that table. The sample table lists roughly 100,000 clones, around four fifths of them with a count of one. Roughly 1.2% of the sample rests with the top ten.

As to this clone: Its specific antigen is unknown. Base quality data are lacking; no much larger clone is found one base away.

The cohort comprised fewer than 700 healthy bone marrow donors. At the time of sampling, every cohort member was nominally healthy, though immune exposures that went unrecorded were likely present. The donor was CMV seronegative and was included in the group of several hundred seronegative cohort members. Each donor provided a peripheral blood sample, and peripheral blood mononuclear cells were used for TCR beta sequencing. The Qiagen DNeasy Blood Extraction Kit was used to extract genomic DNA from the blood cell samples. The chain is assembled from TRBV6-5 and TRBJ1-1; no D gene is confidently identified. The TCR originated in a man younger than 45 in good health and CMV-seronegative. Material: PBMCs. The CDR3 reads CASSHGSEAFF. The nucleotides are TGTGCCAGCAGTCACGGGTCTGAAGCTTTCTTT.